A selection of T cell receptor beta chains follows, all from one sample in a study of beta chain features in type 1 diabetes. Generated by immunoSEQ multiplex PCR, the TCRdb table keeps only in-frame clones and is missing some. The table includes 600,000 or so clones, roughly 13% detected once. Sequenced material: naive CD4+ T cells from blood. The source is a man between 18 and 35 years old with type 1 diabetes. The CDR3 runs from the conserved cysteine through the conserved F or W. D genes are given only for firm matches. Size values are once, few and many counts, or a class for expanded clones, and some rows have none.

abundance,j_gene,v_gene,d_gene,CDR3nt,CDR3aa
few,TRBJ1-1,TRBV27,-,TGTGCCAGCAGTCTGTACTCGGACGGCCGGAACACTGAAGCTTTCTTT,CASSLYSDGRNTEAFF
few,TRBJ2-3,TRBV4-1,TRBD1,TGCGCCAGCAGCCATCATGGCTCCGGGACAGGGGTCGGAGATACGCAGTATTTT,CASSHHGSGTGVGDTQYF
-,TRBJ2-7,TRBV30,TRBD2,TGTGCCTGGCGTCAAGCGGGAAACTCCTACGAGCAGTACTTC,CAWRQAGNSYEQYF
few,TRBJ1-1,TRBV27,-,TGTGCCAGCAGTCACCGGAACACTGAAGCTTTCTTT,CASSHRNTEAFF
-,TRBJ2-7,TRBV7-2,-,TGTGCCAGCAGCTTCCAATTTGACAGCCCCTACGAGCAGTACTTC,CASSFQFDSPYEQYF
few,TRBJ1-5,TRBV27,-,TGTGCCAGCAGTTTTCTTGGCAATCAGCCCCAGCATTTT,CASSFLGNQPQHF
-,TRBJ1-2,TRBV14,-,TGTGCCAGCAGCCGGACGGTCTATGGCTACACCTTC,CASSRTVYGYTF
-,TRBJ2-7,TRBV7-9,TRBD1,TGTGCCAGCAGGGGGACAGGGGAAAGCGACGAGCAGTACTTC,CASRGTGESDEQYF
-,TRBJ2-7,TRBV2,-,TGTGCCAGCATATCGGACCATTCCTACGAGCAGTACTTC,CASISDHSYEQYF
few,TRBJ2-3,TRBV7-9,TRBD2,TGTGCCAGCACCATTCCCGGGGGAGGGAGGGGCACAGATACGCAGTATTTT,CASTIPGGGRGTDTQYF
-,TRBJ2-6,TRBV18,TRBD1,TGTGCCAGCTCCCCGGGACAGGGGGCTTCTGGGGCCAACGTCCTGACTTTC,CASSPGQGASGANVLTF
-,TRBJ1-5,TRBV7-2,-,TGTGCCAGCACCCCAGCAGCTAATCAGCCCCAGCATTTT,CASTPAANQPQHF
-,TRBJ2-7,TRBV7-2,-,TGTGCCAGCAGCTTATCCAATTACGAGCAGTACTTC,CASSLSNYEQYF
few,TRBJ2-5,TRBV30,-,TGTGCCTGGAGTGGGTCCGAGAAGACCCAGTACTTC,CAWSGSEKTQYF
few,TRBJ2-2,TRBV6-6,TRBD1,TGTGCCAGCAGTAAACTACAGGGGGCGGGCACCGGGGAGCTGTTTTTT,CASSKLQGAGTGELFF
few,TRBJ1-1,TRBV30,TRBD1,TGTGCCTGGAGGCCAACAGGGGGGACTGAAGCTTTCTTT,CAWRPTGGTEAFF
-,TRBJ2-5,TRBV9,-,TGTGCCAGCAGCGTAGAATCGCTCGGGGAGACCCAGTACTTC,CASSVESLGETQYF
-,TRBJ2-3,TRBV7-2,TRBD1,TGTGCCAGCAGCTTAGGACAGGGTACAGATACGCAGTATTTT,CASSLGQGTDTQYF
-,TRBJ2-5,TRBV5-6,TRBD2,TGTGCCAGCAGCCCCCGTGGGGGGGGGAAGACCCAGTACTTC,CASSPRGGGKTQYF
few,TRBJ1-5,TRBV5-1,TRBD1,TGCGCCAGCAGCGGGACAGGGGGCGGTCAGCCCCAGCATTTT,CASSGTGGGQPQHF
few,TRBJ1-1,TRBV29-1,TRBD1,TGCAGCGTTAGGAGGGGGCAGTCGGACACTGAAGCTTTCTTT,CSVRRGQSDTEAFF
-,TRBJ2-6,TRBV30,-,TGTGCCTGGAGTCCCCCGAGCTCTGGGGCCAACGTCCTGACTTTC,CAWSPPSSGANVLTF
-,TRBJ2-1,TRBV5-1,TRBD2,TGCGCCAGCAGCTTGATTGCGGGGGCCTACAATGAGCAGTTCTTC,CASSLIAGAYNEQFF
-,TRBJ1-5,TRBV10-3,TRBD1,TGTGCCATCAGTCCGACCGGGACAGGCCTTTGGAATCAGCCCCAGCATTTT,CAISPTGTGLWNQPQHF
once,TRBJ1-5,TRBV9,-,TGTGCCAGCAGCGTAGAGGGGAGCAATCAGCCCCAGCATTTT,CASSVEGSNQPQHF
-,TRBJ1-5,TRBV6-5,-,TGTGCCAGCAGTTACTCGTCAGGGAGAAATCAGCCCCAGCATTTT,CASSYSSGRNQPQHF
few,TRBJ1-1,TRBV14,TRBD1,TGTGCCAGCAGCTCACAGGGGAGGAACACTGAAGCTTTCTTT,CASSSQGRNTEAFF
-,TRBJ2-5,TRBV30,-,TGTGCCTGGAGGGGAGGGGGCGAGACCCAGTACTTC,CAWRGGGETQYF
few,TRBJ2-2,TRBV11-2,-,TGTGCCAGCAGTCGGGGGGCCCCCAACACCGGGGAGCTGTTTTTT,CASSRGAPNTGELFF
few,TRBJ2-6,TRBV14,-,TGTGCCAGCAGCCAAGATCGAGGAGGGCTCTTCTCTGGGGCCAACGTCCTGACTTTC,CASSQDRGGLFSGANVLTF
few,TRBJ1-2,TRBV29-1,-,TGCAGCGTTGAAGCGATAGGGGCCGGACCGACTAACTATGGCTACACCTTC,CSVEAIGAGPTNYGYTF
-,TRBJ1-2,TRBV5-1,-,TGCGCCAGCAGCTTGGAAGGACACGGCTACACCTTC,CASSLEGHGYTF
few,TRBJ2-7,TRBV6-6,-,TGTGCCAGCAGTCACAAAGTCGGCTCCTACGAGCAGTACTTC,CASSHKVGSYEQYF
-,TRBJ2-7,TRBV28,-,TGTGCCAGCAGTACAGACGAGCAGTACTTC,CASSTDEQYF
-,TRBJ2-1,TRBV29-1,-,TGCAGCGTTGGTGCGGGAACGCGAGCAGATGAGCAGTTCTTC,CSVGAGTRADEQFF
-,TRBJ1-1,TRBV7-2,-,TGTGCCAGCAGCTTAACGGAAGGAAGCGAAGCTTTCTTT,CASSLTEGSEAFF
-,TRBJ2-1,TRBV30,-,TGTGCCTGGAAGGGGCTTGGATTTGAGCAGTTCTTC,CAWKGLGFEQFF
few,TRBJ2-3,TRBV9,-,TGTGCCAGCAGCGTAGGGCGGCAGGGGGGTTACACAGATACGCAGTATTTT,CASSVGRQGGYTDTQYF
-,TRBJ2-1,TRBV7-9,-,TGTGCCAGCAGCCAAGGGGGTGGCTACCCCAATGAGCAGTTCTTC,CASSQGGGYPNEQFF
-,TRBJ2-1,TRBV15,-,TGTGCCACCAGCAGAGAAACCCCGCTCCGGAGATACAATGAGCAGTTCTTC,CATSRETPLRRYNEQFF
once,TRBJ2-1,TRBV12-5,TRBD2,TGTGCTAGTGGGTGGACTAGCGGGGGGTACAATGAGCAGTTCTTC,CASGWTSGGYNEQFF
-,TRBJ2-7,TRBV7-2,TRBD1,TGTGCCAGCAGCCCAGGGACAGGGGAATCCTACGAGCAGTACTTC,CASSPGTGESYEQYF
-,TRBJ1-2,TRBV2,-,TGTGCCAGCAGTGAATCATCGCGCTACACCTTC,CASSESSRYTF
-,TRBJ1-5,TRBV30,-,TGTGCCTGGAGTGTTATCACTAGCAATCAGCCCCAGCATTTT,CAWSVITSNQPQHF
few,TRBJ2-2,TRBV19,-,TGTGCCAGTAGTACCGCTAGAAGCTCCGGGGAGCTGTTTTTT,CASSTARSSGELFF
few,TRBJ1-3,TRBV5-6,TRBD1,TGTGCCAGCAGCTCTCTCGGCAGGGGGATTCCTGGAAACACCATATATTTT,CASSSLGRGIPGNTIYF
-,TRBJ2-3,TRBV27,-,TGTGCCAGCAGTTGGACAGATTATACAGATACGCAGTATTTT,CASSWTDYTDTQYF
once,TRBJ1-5,TRBV30,-,TGTGCCTGGAGTGGAGGAGGGAAACAGCCCCAGCATTTT,CAWSGGGKQPQHF
many,TRBJ2-4,TRBV7-9,TRBD2,TGTGCCAGCAGCTTAGCTTCGGAGCGGGGGAAAAACATTCAGTACTTC,CASSLASERGKNIQYF
few,TRBJ1-2,TRBV7-2,-,TGTGCCAGCAGCTTAGCCAGCGCGGGGGGATACTATGGCTACACCTTC,CASSLASAGGYYGYTF